The 12 T cell receptor beta chains given below trace back to one sample, sequenced in a study of blood T cells in healthy people across ages. Through a sample-barcoded 5' primer and a J-beta primer mix, a second PCR was run for 7 to 11 cycles. MiXCR, run by TCRdb on the 5' RACE reads, gives a single entry per CDR3 protein. Among about 2 million distinct CDR3 sequences, about 50% were seen once, and the ten largest hold roughly 2%. Input material: blood. Every receptor here comes from a woman between 40 and 50 years old in good health.

This clonotype turned up a few times. The chain is built from TRBV20-1 and TRBJ2-1; 9 nucleotides agree with TRBD1. V was pared by 3 bases and J by 8 bases, with 5 bases of the junction left unmatched. Germline CDR1 DFQATT, CDR2 SNEGSKA (reference sequence). CDR3 length: 13 residues. The CDR3 bases are TGCAGTGCTAGGGGGACAGGGAAGTATGAGCAGTTCTTC. As protein: CSARGTGKYEQFF.

V usage is TRBV9 and J usage is TRBJ2-3; TRBD1 is a possible D gene (5 bases). This CDR3 spans 13 amino acids. The germline gives CDR1 SGDLS, CDR2 YYNGEE. The V end lost 4 bases, the J end lost 3 bases, and 9 bases lay between the germline ends. CDR3 in amino acids: CASSSRQTDTQYF. As DNA, the CDR3 is TGTGCCAGCAGCTCCCGACAGACAGATACGCAGTATTTT.

This clonotype was observed a handful of times. This chain joins TRBV5-1 and TRBJ2-3, with 13 bases that match TRBD2. CDR1 SGHRS and CDR2 YFSETQ come from the germline V gene. The CDR3 consists of 16 residues. The V segment lost 2 bases and the J segment 4 bases; nucleotides outside the gene matches: 4. The CDR3 loop is CASSFLTSGGSDTQYF. The CDR3 region has the DNA TGCGCCAGCAGCTTCCTGACTAGCGGGGGGTCAGATACGCAGTATTTT.

This clonotype was observed a few times. The CDR3 sequence: CSVEGQANTEAFF. CDR3 in DNA: TGCAGCGTTGAAGGACAGGCGAACACTGAAGCTTTCTTT. The rearrangement uses TRBV29-1 and TRBJ1-1, with D tentatively TRBD1 (6 bases). V was pared by 1 base and J by 1 base, with 7 bases between. Germline values: CDR1 SQVTM, CDR2 ANQGSEA. CDR3 length: 13 residues.

A few counts support this clonotype. The gene calls are TRBV4-1 and TRBJ2-1, with 12 bases lining up with TRBD2. This CDR3 is built from 15 residues. V lost 5 bases to trimming and J lost 9 bases; unmatched junction nucleotides: 8. Germline CDR1 is MGHRA and CDR2 is YSYEKL. CDR3 region: CASSCLAGGKVEQFF. The CDR3 region has the DNA TGCGCCAGCAGCTGCCTAGCGGGGGGGAAGGTTGAGCAGTTCTTC.

Worth noting for this clonotype: A much larger clone differs from this one at a single base, so this may be a read error. No DNA is shown, since the ends of the CDR3 on it are uncertain; the CDR3 is the one TCRdb lists. The V call is TRBV7-2, the J call TRBJ2-6; TRBD2 is taken as the D call from the table, unchecked against the DNA. The CDR3 region is 17 residues in length, termini included. Germline V gene data show CDR1 as SGHTA and CDR2 as FQGNSA. The CDR3 loop is CASSLVGGGSGANVPTF.

V and J are TRBV5-6 and TRBJ1-2; D may be TRBD1 (5 bases). The CDR3 contains 14 residues. Deletions cut 1 base from V and 7 bases from J, with 14 bases between. Germline assignment: CDR1 SGHDT and CDR2 YYEEEE. CDR3: CASSLKGHWGGYTF. The CDR3, as DNA: TGTGCCAGCAGCTTGAAGGGGCACTGGGGTGGCTACACCTTC.

The chain couples TRBV4-3 to TRBJ2-1; 10 nucleotides align to TRBD1. Near its end, the DNA agrees better with TRBJ2-7, so the J call may be wrong. In germline, CDR1 is LGHNA, CDR2 YSLEER. The length of the CDR3 is 15 residues. In DNA form, the CDR3 reads TGCGCCAGCAGCAGGACAGGGGGTTTAAACAATGAGCAGTACTTC. Translating it yields CASSRTGGLNNEQYF.

The chain links TRBV6-1 to TRBJ2-5; 12 bases match TRBD1. CDR3 length: 18 amino acids. The germline V gene has CDR1 MNHNS and CDR2 SASEGT. Trimming cost V 6 bases and J 1 base; bases outside gene matches: 12. The CDR3 region is CASRLRGTGGFGQETQYF. In nucleotides, the CDR3 is TGTGCCAGCAGACTACGGGGGACAGGGGGCTTTGGCCAAGAGACCCAGTACTTC.

The V gene is TRBV7-8, the J gene TRBJ2-7; D is undetermined. The J call is doubtful: the DNA matches TRBJ2-5 better. Germline assignment: CDR1 SGHVS and CDR2 FQNEAQ. CDR3 length: 14 amino acids. The CDR3 sequence: CASRLTAEFGTQYF. The CDR3 DNA sequence: TGTGCCAGCAGGCTAACGGCGGAATTCGGGACCCAGTACTTC.

The genes are TRBV7-2 and TRBJ2-1; 9 nucleotides align to TRBD2. V gave up 2 bases and J gave up 5 bases; unmatched junction bases: 7. The CDR3 covers 16 residues. Per germline, CDR1 SGHTA and CDR2 FQGNSA. The DNA for the CDR3 is TGTGCCAGCAGCTTATGGGGCGGGGGGGGGAACAATGAGCAGTTCTTC. As protein: CASSLWGGGGNNEQFF. The variable domain in full, completed from reference TRBV7-2 and TRBJ2-1, reads GAGVSQSPSNKVTEKGKDVELRCDPISGHTALYWYRQSLGQGLEFLIYFQGNSAPDKSGLPSDRFSAERTGGSVSTLTIQRTQQEDSAVYLCASSLWGGGGNNEQFFGPGTRLTVL.

This clonotype was found a few times. The chain carries TRBV29-1 and TRBJ1-2; 8 positions agree with TRBD1. V trimming: 7 bases; J trimming: 5 bases; junction bases outside the gene matches: 15. The CDR3 covers 15 residues. Germline V gene data show CDR1 as SQVTM and CDR2 as ANQGSEA. CDR3 amino acids: CSAIPPLNRGYGYTF. The DNA for the CDR3 is TGCAGCGCCATACCCCCCTTGAACAGGGGGTATGGCTACACCTTC.